This entry lists 13 T cell receptor beta chains sequenced from one sample in a study of T cells in Graves' hyperthyroidism and ophthalmopathy. The TCR beta CDR3 regions underwent amplification using RNA transcripts as the source. During a first-round RT-PCR of the TCR CDR3, the HTBI primer set was used. Each CDR3 protein is one row after TCRdb ran MiXCR on the multiplex PCR reads. Among about 700,000 distinct CDR3 sequences listed, roughly 15% were seen once. Sequenced material: blood. These TCRs come from a woman aged 18-35 years with Graves' hyperthyroidism.

Ten or more counts support this clonotype. The chain recombines TRBV2 with TRBJ1-1; no definite D call. Trimming took 4 bases from V and 5 from J, leaving 8 bases between them. The CDR3 has 12 amino acids. From germline, CDR1 is SNHLY and CDR2 FYNNEI. The CDR3 DNA reads TGTGCCAGCAGTGTGGTCCGAACTGAAGCTTTCTTT. Translation: CASSVVRTEAFF.

This clonotype has ten or more counts. The chain employs TRBV7-2 and TRBJ2-4; 8 bases align to TRBD2. Germline V gene lookup returns CDR1 SGHTA and CDR2 FQGNSA. The junction had 6 bases not matched to a gene; V was cut back by 5 bases and J by 9 bases. This CDR3 contains 13 residues. CDR3 loop: CASSLYGRGIQYF. The CDR3 DNA follows: TGTGCCAGCAGCCTCTACGGGAGGGGCATTCAGTACTTC.

Ten or more counts support this clonotype. J is TRBJ2-1 and V is TRBV28; TRBD1 matches 8 bases. Unmatched junction bases numbered 12, after V lost 6 bases and J lost 8 bases. Germline CDR1 MDHEN, CDR2 SYDVKM. This CDR3 has 15 amino acids. The CDR3 region has the DNA TGTGCCAGCAGGAAAAAATACAGGGGGTTCCATGAGCAGTTCTTC. Protein product: CASRKKYRGFHEQFF.

This clonotype appeared many times. The chain links TRBV28 to TRBJ2-7; D is possibly TRBD1 (7 bases). The CDR3 is made up of 14 amino acids. Trimming removed 2 bases at V and 7 bases at J, with 15 bases between. From germline, CDR1 is MDHEN and CDR2 SYDVKM. In nucleotides, the CDR3 is TGTGCCAGCAGTTTACGGGCCAGGGGGAGGGAGCAGTACTTC. Amino acid sequence: CASSLRARGREQYF.

There are many counts of this clonotype. The chain combines TRBV7-2 with TRBJ2-3, with D perhaps TRBD2 (5 bases). V gave up 2 bases and J gave up 5 bases, with 17 bases separating them. This CDR3 has 16 residues. The germline V gene has CDR1 SGHTA and CDR2 FQGNSA. This CDR3 reads CASSLINLFGEDTQYF. The CDR3, as DNA: TGTGCCAGCAGCTTAATTAACCTTTTCGGGGAAGATACGCAGTATTTT.

Ten or more counts support this clonotype. The chain's CDR3 is CSVVSLVVNTEAFF. Here the CDR3 DNA reads TGCAGCGTTGTCTCGTTGGTGGTGAACACTGAAGCTTTCTTT. The chain employs TRBV29-1 and TRBJ1-1; D gene unclear. Germline V gene sequence: CDR1 SQVTM, CDR2 ANQGSEA. Trimming cost V 4 bases and J 0 bases, with 12 bases left between them. This CDR3 comprises 14 residues.

This clonotype was seen repeatedly, ten times or more. This rearrangement joins TRBV27 to TRBJ2-7; 8 positions agree with TRBD2. J lost 6 bases, V lost 0 bases, and 4 bases had no gene match. The CDR3 contains 14 residues. Germline CDR1 MNHEY, CDR2 SMNVEV (reference sequence). The CDR3 region has the DNA TGTGCCAGCAGTTTATCCCCGGGGGGGGGCGAGCAGTACTTC. Protein sequence: CASSLSPGGGEQYF.

A few counts support this clonotype. This could be a read error, since a much larger clone is one nucleotide away. The chain links TRBV2 to TRBJ2-7, with D hard to call. Germline CDR1 reads SNHLY; CDR2 reads FYNNEI. The V end was cut by 6 bases, the J end by 6 bases, with 18 bases between. The CDR3 contains 14 residues. The CDR3 loop reads CASRRNRYSGEQYF. Here the CDR3 DNA reads TGTGCCAGCAGAAGAAATAGGTATTCCGGCGAGCAGTACTTC.

The chain employs TRBV20-1 and TRBJ1-6; D not resolved. Trimming left V 6 bases short and J 9 bases short, with 18 bases between. The CDR3 runs 14 residues. The germline V gene encodes CDR1 DFQATT and CDR2 SNEGSKA (reference sequence). CDR3 bases: TGCAGTGCGACCATCAAGGCGGGGTTTTCACCCCTCCACTTT. Amino acid sequence: CSATIKAGFSPLHF.

This clonotype was detected ten times or more. The chain links TRBV11-2 to TRBJ2-1; 13 bases map to TRBD2. With V trimmed by 5 bases and J by 8 bases, 9 bases remained unmatched. Per the germline V gene, CDR1 is SGHAT and CDR2 is FQNNGV. This CDR3 is 16 amino acids long. The CDR3 here is CASSTRTSGSIDEQFF. CDR3 sequence (DNA): TGTGCCAGCAGCACGAGGACTAGCGGGAGTATTGATGAGCAGTTCTTC.

A few counts support this clonotype. This chain connects TRBV6-4 to TRBJ2-1, with 9 bases lining up with TRBD2. CDR1 and CDR2 (germline): MRHNA, SNTAGT. The CDR3 is made up of 15 amino acids. Trimming at V came to 2 bases and at J to 8 bases, leaving 7 bases not matched to a gene. CDR3 region: CASSDIAGVRDEQFF. Here the CDR3 DNA reads TGTGCCAGCAGTGACATAGCGGGAGTCCGCGATGAGCAGTTCTTC.

This clonotype has a count of ten or more. The chain employs TRBV24-1 and TRBJ1-1; TRBD1 matches at 7 bases. The CDR3 spans 17 residues. The ends lost 2 bases at V and 1 base at J; junction bases unmatched: 9. CDR1 and CDR2 from the germline V gene are KGHDR and SFDVKD. This chain's CDR3 is CATSDSQIGTANTEAFF. DNA of the CDR3: TGTGCCACCAGTGATTCTCAAATAGGGACAGCGAACACTGAAGCTTTCTTT.

This sequence joins TRBV5-6 and TRBJ2-6; 7 bases fit TRBD1. Germline CDR1 is SGHDT and CDR2 is YYEEEE. The CDR3 runs 17 residues. V was clipped by 3 bases and J by 0 bases; unmatched bases: 6. The CDR3 loop reads CASSSGTEYSGANVLTF. For the CDR3, the DNA is TGTGCCAGCAGCTCCGGGACAGAGTACTCTGGGGCCAACGTCCTGACTTTC. Filled out from reference TRBV5-6 and TRBJ2-6, the complete variable domain reads DAGVTQSPTHLIKTRGQQVTLRCSPKSGHDTVSWYQQALGQGPQFIFQYYEEEERQRGNFPDRFSGHQFPNYSSELNVNALLLGDSALYLCASSSGTEYSGANVLTFGAGSRLTVL.